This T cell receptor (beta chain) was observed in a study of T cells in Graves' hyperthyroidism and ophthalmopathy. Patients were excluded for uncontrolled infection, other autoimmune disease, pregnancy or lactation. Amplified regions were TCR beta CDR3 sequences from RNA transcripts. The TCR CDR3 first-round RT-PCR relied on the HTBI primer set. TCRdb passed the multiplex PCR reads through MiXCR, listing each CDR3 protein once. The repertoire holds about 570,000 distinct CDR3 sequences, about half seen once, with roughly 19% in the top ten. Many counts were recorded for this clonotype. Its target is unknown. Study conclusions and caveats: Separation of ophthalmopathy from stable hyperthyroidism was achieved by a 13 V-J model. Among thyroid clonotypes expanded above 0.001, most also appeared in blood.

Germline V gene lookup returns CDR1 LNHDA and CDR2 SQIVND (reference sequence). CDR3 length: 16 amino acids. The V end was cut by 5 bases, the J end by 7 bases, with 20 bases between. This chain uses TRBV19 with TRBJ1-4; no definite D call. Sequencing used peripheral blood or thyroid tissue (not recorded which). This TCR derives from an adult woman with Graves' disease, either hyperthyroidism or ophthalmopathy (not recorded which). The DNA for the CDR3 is TGTGCCAGTAGTTCATGGACGGGCCGAGGAGGTGAAAAACTGTTTTTT. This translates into CASSSWTGRGGEKLFF.